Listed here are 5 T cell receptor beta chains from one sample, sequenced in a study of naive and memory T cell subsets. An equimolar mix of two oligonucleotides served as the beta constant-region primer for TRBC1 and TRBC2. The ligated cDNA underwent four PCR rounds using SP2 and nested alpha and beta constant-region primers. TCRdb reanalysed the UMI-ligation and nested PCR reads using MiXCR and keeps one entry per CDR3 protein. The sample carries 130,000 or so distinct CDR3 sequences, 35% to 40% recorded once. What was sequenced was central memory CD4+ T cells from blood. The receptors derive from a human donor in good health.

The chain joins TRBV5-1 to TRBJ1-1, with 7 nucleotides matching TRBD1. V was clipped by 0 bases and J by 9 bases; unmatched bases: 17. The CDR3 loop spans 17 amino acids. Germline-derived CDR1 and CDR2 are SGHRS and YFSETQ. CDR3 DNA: TGCGCCAGCAGCTTGGCGACAGGGTGGTTTCCCGAAACGAAAGCTTTCTTT. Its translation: CASSLATGWFPETKAFF. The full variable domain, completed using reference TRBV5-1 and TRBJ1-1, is KAGVTQTPRYLIKTRGQQVTLSCSPISGHRSVSWYQQTPGQGLQFLFEYFSETQRNKGNFPGRFSGRQFSNSRSEMNVSTLELGDSALYLCASSLATGWFPETKAFFGQGTRLTVV.

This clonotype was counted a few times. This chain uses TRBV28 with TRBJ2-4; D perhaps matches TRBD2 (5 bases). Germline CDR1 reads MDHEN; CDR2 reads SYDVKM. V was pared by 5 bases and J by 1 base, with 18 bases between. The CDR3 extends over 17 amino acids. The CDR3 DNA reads TGTGCCAGCAGTCAAATGGTAGGGCGCGGGGCCAAAAACATTCAGTACTTC. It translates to CASSQMVGRGAKNIQYF.

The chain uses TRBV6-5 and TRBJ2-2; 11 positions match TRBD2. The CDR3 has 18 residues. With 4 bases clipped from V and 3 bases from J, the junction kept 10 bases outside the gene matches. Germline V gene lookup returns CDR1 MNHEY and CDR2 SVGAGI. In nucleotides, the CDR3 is TGTGCCAGCAGTTCGGCCCTTAGCGGGAGGGCCGACACCGGGGAGCTGTTTTTT. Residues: CASSSALSGRADTGELFF.

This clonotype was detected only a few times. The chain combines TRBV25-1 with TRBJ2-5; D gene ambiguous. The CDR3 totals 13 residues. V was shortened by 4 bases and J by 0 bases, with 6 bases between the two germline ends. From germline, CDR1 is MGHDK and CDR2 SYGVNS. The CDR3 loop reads CASSVGYQETQYF. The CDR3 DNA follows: TGTGCCAGCAGTGTGGGATACCAAGAGACCCAGTACTTC.

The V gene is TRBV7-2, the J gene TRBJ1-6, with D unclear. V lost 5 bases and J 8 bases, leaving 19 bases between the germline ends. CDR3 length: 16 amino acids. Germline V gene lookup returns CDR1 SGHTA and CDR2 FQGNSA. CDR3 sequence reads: CASSPQASVVDSPLHF. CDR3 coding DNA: TGTGCCAGCAGCCCCCAAGCCTCGGTGGTTGATTCACCCCTCCACTTT. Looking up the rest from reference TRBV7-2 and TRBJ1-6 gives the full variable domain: GAGVSQSPSNKVTEKGKDVELRCDPISGHTALYWYRQSLGQGLEFLIYFQGNSAPDKSGLPSDRFSAERTGGSVSTLTIQRTQQEDSAVYLCASSPQASVVDSPLHFGNGTRLTVT.